The sequence of this T cell receptor (beta chain) was determined in a study of blood T cell repertoires in COVID-19. Original processing notes: Amplification from reference gene primers served as the basis for estimated nucleated cell counts. The table came from immunoSEQ multiplex PCR; TCRdb's copy has only in-frame clones and leaves some out. That table gives V, J and clone size, and the DNA gave D and trimming. The sample carries about 150,000 clones, about 85% recorded once. The CDR3 has 18 amino acids. V dropped 0 bases and J dropped 9; count of bases not matched to a gene: 14. The germline V gene has CDR1 MGHRA and CDR2 YSYEKL.

Source material: peripheral blood. The receptor was derived from a woman aged 35 to 49 with active or convalescent COVID-19. The chain is built from TRBV4-1 and TRBJ2-4; 10 positions agree with TRBD2. CDR3 nucleotide sequence: TGCGCCAGCAGCCAAGAAATCCAGGCTAGCGGGAGTTTGGGCATTCAGTACTTC. This sequence encodes CASSQEIQASGSLGIQYF.